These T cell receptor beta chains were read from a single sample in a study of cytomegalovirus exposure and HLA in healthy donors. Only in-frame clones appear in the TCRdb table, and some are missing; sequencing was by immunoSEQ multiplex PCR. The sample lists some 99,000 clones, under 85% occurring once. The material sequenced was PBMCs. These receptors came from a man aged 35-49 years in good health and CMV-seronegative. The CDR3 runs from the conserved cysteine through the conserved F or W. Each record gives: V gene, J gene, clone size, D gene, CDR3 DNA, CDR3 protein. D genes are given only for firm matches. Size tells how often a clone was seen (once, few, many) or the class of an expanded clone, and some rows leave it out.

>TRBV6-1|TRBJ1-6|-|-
TGTGCCAGCAGTGAAGCGCTTCTGGGCAGGGCGGCCTCACCCCTCCACTTT
CASSEALLGRAASPLHF
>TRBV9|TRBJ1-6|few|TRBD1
TGTGCCAGCAGCGTCGGGACAGGCGCGACCTCCTATAATTCACCCCTCCACTTT
CASSVGTGATSYNSPLHF
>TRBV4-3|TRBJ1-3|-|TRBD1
TGCGCCAGCAGCCAAGATCCCCCCGACAGGGGCAATAGAAACACCATATATTTT
CASSQDPPDRGNRNTIYF
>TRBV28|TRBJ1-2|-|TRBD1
TGTGCCAGCAGCCGAATTAACAGGGGGCTCTACACCTTC
CASSRINRGLYTF
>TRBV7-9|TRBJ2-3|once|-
TGTGCCAGCAGCGACGGAGACACAGATACGCAGTATTTT
CASSDGDTDTQYF
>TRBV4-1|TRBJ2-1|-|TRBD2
TGCGCCAGCAGCCAAGGCGGGGGATACAATGAGCAGTTCTTC
CASSQGGGYNEQFF
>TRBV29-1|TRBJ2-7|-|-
TGCAGCGTTGCCTCAGGGCTTGAGCAGTACTTC
CSVASGLEQYF
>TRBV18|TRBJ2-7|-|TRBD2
TGTGCCAGCTCATCTCGGACTAGCGGGGACGAGCAGTACTTC
CASSSRTSGDEQYF
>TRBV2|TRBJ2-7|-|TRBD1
TGTGCCATTCGGGACAGGGCCTACGAGCAGTACTTC
CAIRDRAYEQYF
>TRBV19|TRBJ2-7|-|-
TGTGCCAGTAGTGACCTACAGGGACCAGGTCAGTACTTC
CASSDLQGPGQYF
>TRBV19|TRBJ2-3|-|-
TGTGCCAGTAAAACAGGGAGAGCCACAGATACGCAGTATTTT
CASKTGRATDTQYF
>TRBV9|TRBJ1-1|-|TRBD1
TGTGCCAGCAGCGTCGGGACAGGGATGTCATTAAGTACTGAAGCTTTCTTT
CASSVGTGMSLSTEAFF
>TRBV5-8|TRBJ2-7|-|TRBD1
TGTGCCAGCAGTACCGGGACAGACTCCTACGAGCAGTACTTC
CASSTGTDSYEQYF
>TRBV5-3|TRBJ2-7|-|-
TGTGCCAGAAGCTTAGGCAGCGGCCGTCGGCACGAGCAGTACTTC
CARSLGSGRRHEQYF
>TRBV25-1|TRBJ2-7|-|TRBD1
TGTGCCAGCAGTGCCCCAGGGACAGGGGAAGACGAGCAGTACTTC
CASSAPGTGEDEQYF
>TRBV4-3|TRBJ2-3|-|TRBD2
TGCGCCAGCAGCCCTCGACTAGCGGGGGGAACCACAGATACGCAGTATTTT
CASSPRLAGGTTDTQYF